The 5 T cell receptor beta chains in this list originate from one sample, sequenced in a study of cytotoxic CD8 clonotypes in ibrutinib-treated CLL. Libraries were prepared by immunoSEQ multiplex PCR; TCRdb keeps only in-frame clonotypes and omits some of them. The sample gives 50,000 to 60,000 clones, over 65% of which show up once; roughly 21% is in the top ten. Source: PBMCs, taken after 24 months of ibrutinib treatment. These receptors originate from a human donor with chronic lymphocytic leukemia.

The gene calls are TRBV7-3 and TRBJ2-5; a weak D match, TRBD2 (5 bases). CDR3 length: 15 residues. Germline CDR1 reads SGHTA; CDR2 reads FQGTGA. Trimming stripped 5 bases from V and 0 bases from J, with 13 bases between. This CDR3 is CASSPTGRYQETQYF. The CDR3 coding sequence is TGTGCCAGCAGCCCAACGGGAAGGTACCAAGAGACCCAGTACTTC.

V is TRBV27 and J is TRBJ2-7; D is ambiguous. In germline, CDR1 is MNHEY, CDR2 SMNVEV (reference sequence). This CDR3 region has 14 residues. Trimming stripped 0 bases from V and 0 bases from J, with 6 bases between. In DNA form, the CDR3 reads TGTGCCAGCAGTTTATCCGGGCCCTCCTACGAGCAGTACTTC. Translating it yields CASSLSGPSYEQYF.

This clone was seen more than once but under ten times. The V call is TRBV28, the J call TRBJ2-1; D gene unclear. The CDR3 length is 11 residues. V gave up 7 bases and J gave up 6 bases, with 7 bases separating them. Germline-derived CDR1 and CDR2 are MDHEN and SYDVKM. CDR3 DNA sequence: TGTGCCAGCACCGCTAGCAATGAGCAGTTCTTC. This sequence encodes CASTASNEQFF.

The rearrangement links TRBV6-5 to TRBJ2-7; 11 nucleotides align to TRBD2. After removal of 7 bases from V and 2 bases from J, the junction contained 4 bases not matched to a gene. Per the germline V gene, CDR1 is MNHEY and CDR2 is SVGAGI. This CDR3 is built from 14 residues. The CDR3 loop is CASTSSGRTYEQYF. The DNA of the CDR3 is TGTGCCAGCACATCTAGCGGGAGGACCTACGAGCAGTACTTC.

The rearrangement joins TRBV6-1 to TRBJ2-3; TRBD2 is a possible D gene (5 bases). The CDR3 spans 15 residues. Looked up from germline, CDR1 is MNHNS and CDR2 is SASEGT. V was cut by 2 bases and J by 5 bases, with 14 bases left in between. This chain's CDR3 is CASSESPSHIDTQYF. The CDR3 DNA sequence: TGTGCCAGCAGTGAATCCCCTAGCCATATAGATACGCAGTATTTT.